This T cell receptor (beta chain) was sequenced for a study of blood T cells in healthy people across ages. As regards this clonotype: Its antigen remains unidentified.

Sample-barcoded 5' priming and a J-beta primer mix drove a second PCR of roughly 7 to 11 cycles. TCRdb re-derived calls from the 5' RACE reads in MiXCR, one entry per CDR3 protein. Of about 1,500,000 distinct CDR3 sequences listed, 40% to 50% were seen once; the top ten hold roughly 7.9%. General study results and limits: The authors considered diversity estimates from one million T cells to be underestimates.

Sequenced sample: blood. The TCR was taken from a young woman in good health.

The CDR3 region has the DNA TGTGCCTGGAGCCGTTCTAACTATGGCTACACCTTC. It yields the protein CAWSRSNYGYTF. The chain joins TRBV30 to TRBJ1-2, with D unresolved. Germline loops: CDR1 GTSNPN, CDR2 SVGIG (reference sequence). Trimming removed 3 bases from V and 0 bases from J, with 5 bases in between. This CDR3 has 12 amino acids.